The 8 T cell receptor beta chains below come from one sample, sequenced in a study of molecular identifiers for immune sequencing clone quantification. TCRdb itself ran the PCR reads through MiXCR, one entry per CDR3 protein. The sample shows fewer than 350,000 distinct CDR3 sequences, roughly 23% of them seen only once. Source material: naive CD8+ T cells from blood, with Jurkat cell RNA spiked in. Described subset: FACS-sorted CD8+CD4-CCR7+CD45RA+ naive T cells. These receptors all come from a human donor in good health. Some libraries in this study had Jurkat cell RNA spiked in.

This clonotype has a count of ten or more. The chain carries TRBV6-6 and TRBJ1-3; TRBD1 might be the D (6 bases). V was shortened by 6 bases and J by 0 bases, with 9 bases between the two germline ends. The CDR3 loop spans 14 amino acids. CDR1 MNHNY and CDR2 SVGAGI come from the germline V gene (reference sequence). In DNA form, the CDR3 reads TGTGCCAGCAGGGACAGAGGCTCTGGAAACACCATATATTTT. Translated: CASRDRGSGNTIYF.

Comments on this clonotype: This may arise from a read error, as a much more abundant clone is one base away. This sequence joins TRBV2 and TRBJ1-4; D not certain. Germline CDR1 is SNHLY and CDR2 is FYNNEI. The CDR3 has 13 residues. Here the CDR3 reads CVSSVNANEKLFF. The CDR3 region has the DNA TGTGTCAGCAGTGTGAACGCTAATGAAAAACTGTTTTTT.

Worth noting for this clonotype: At one boundary the junction diverges from the germline segment, which might be a read error. The J gene is TRBJ2-6, the V gene TRBV6-2 or TRBV6-3; 7 bases fit TRBD1. The CDR3 runs to 15 residues. The germline CDR1 and CDR2 sequences are MNHEY and SVGEGT. CDR3 protein: CASSQGQSGANVLPF. The DNA of the CDR3 is TGTGCCAGCAGTCAGGGACAGTCCGGGGCCAACGTCCTGCCTTTC.

Details on this clonotype: Since the CDR3 does not end with the conserved phenylalanine or tryptophan, this likely comes from a read error. The chain carries TRBV7-9 and TRBJ2-3; D may match TRBD1 or TRBD2 (5 bases each). CDR3 length: 17 residues. Germline CDR1 reads SEHNR; CDR2 reads FQNEAQ (reference sequence). Between the trimmed V and J ends, which lost 5 bases and 2 bases, there was a span of 20 bases. In DNA, the CDR3 is TGTGCCAGCAGCCTCACCCCATCGGGACCCTCCACAGATACGCAGTATCTT. Translation: CASSLTPSGPSTDTQYL.

This clonotype was counted only a few times. The CDR3 bases are TGCGCCAGCAGCTTCCGCCAGCGCACCTACGAGCAGTACTTC. Amino acid sequence: CASSFRQRTYEQYF. This chain joins TRBV5-1 and TRBJ2-7; no clear D gene. Trimming took off 2 bases at V and 2 bases at J, with 11 bases between the two ends. Germline V CDR1 and CDR2: SGHRS, YFSETQ. The CDR3 runs 14 residues.

This clonotype showed up just a few times. This chain links TRBV24-1 with TRBJ2-1; D is possibly TRBD1 (5 bases). CDR1 and CDR2 (germline): KGHDR, SFDVKD. CDR3 length equals 15 residues. Trimming took 2 bases from V and 5 from J, leaving 12 bases between them. The DNA for the CDR3 is TGTGCCACCAGTGATTCAGGGTACCAAAACAATGAGCAGTTCTTC. Its protein product is CATSDSGYQNNEQFF.

This clonotype occurred many times. The V and J genes are TRBV13 and TRBJ1-2; 11 positions match TRBD1. The CDR3 length is 15 residues. Germline loops: CDR1 PRHDT, CDR2 FYEKMQ (reference sequence). Germline trimming cut 1 base from V and 6 bases from J; bases unmatched to any gene: 4. The CDR3 reads CASSLEGQGVHGYTF. The CDR3 region has the DNA TGTGCCAGCAGCTTAGAGGGACAGGGGGTTCATGGCTACACCTTC.

This clonotype was counted ten times or more. J is TRBJ2-3 and V is TRBV27; TRBD2 might be the D (10 bases). The CDR3 loop spans 15 amino acids. Per the germline V gene, CDR1 is MNHEY and CDR2 is SMNVEV (reference sequence). With 5 bases removed from V and 6 bases from J, the gap between germline ends came to 18 bases. This chain's CDR3 is CASSPTGGLADTQYF. In DNA, the CDR3 is TGTGCCAGCAGTCCGACAGGGGGACTAGCGGATACGCAGTATTTT.